Included here is one T cell receptor (beta chain) sequence, with context. At one end the junction does not follow the germline gene, possibly because of a read error. From unsorted bulk tissue weighing about 20-33 mg, DNA and RNA were co-extracted. Surgical resection was the treatment these patients received for primary liver carcinoma. These data are taken from a study of tumor-infiltrating lymphocytes in primary liver carcinoma. A primer matching the constant region was used to make TCR beta cDNA from approximately 0.55 ug of total RNA. ARM-PCR was slightly modified, and three nested multiplex PCR rounds with it gave rise to the TCR beta libraries. Both of the initial two PCR rounds ran for 10 cycles and employed TRBV1-TRBV30 forward primers alongside a C-beta reverse primer. TCRdb independently ran MiXCR on the multiplex PCR reads; one entry per CDR3 protein. The data show around 88,000 distinct CDR3 sequences, around 68% seen once.

The CDR3 is made up of 14 amino acids. V and J are TRBV12-3 or TRBV12-4 and TRBJ1-1; D remains unclear. Sequences were obtained from tumor-adjacent normal liver tissue. The receptor comes from a man aged 35-49 years with primary liver carcinoma and hepatitis B virus infection. The CDR3 loop reads CVSRPRLGNPETFF. CDR3 nucleotides: TGTGTCAGCAGGCCCCGGCTGGGGAACCCTGAAACTTTCTTT.